This TCR beta chain comes out of a study of T cell responses to AZD1222 COVID-19 vaccine. Study-level findings and limits: Among spike-specific TCRs, nearly half reportedly target unmutated variant regions. Regions 160-218 and 743-854 held dominance among vaccine-associated CD4 TCRs, which spanned spike. Only a handful of people who got AZD1222 tested seropositive at baseline. Repertoire samples came only from after the peak T cell response.

Sequencing was performed with immunoSEQ multiplex PCR; in TCRdb, only in-frame clones are kept and a portion is missing. The sample lists roughly 150,000 clones, roughly nine tenths occurring once. CDR1 LGHNA and CDR2 YNFKEQ come from the germline V gene. This CDR3 is 15 amino acids long. The ends lost 4 bases at V and 2 bases at J; junction bases unmatched: 4. Concerning this clone itself: Its antigen is still unknown.

The sample consisted of peripheral blood, taken 28 days after the second AZD1222 dose. The chain joins TRBV4-2 to TRBJ1-2, with 10 bases aligning to TRBD1. The receptor comes from an adult who received the AZD1222 COVID-19 vaccine. The CDR3 nucleotides are TGTGCCAGCAGCCGCGACAGGGGGCTGAACTATGGCTACACCTTC. Encoded protein: CASSRDRGLNYGYTF.